A single sample gave rise to the 5 T cell receptor beta chains below, sequenced in a study of blood T cell repertoires in COVID-19. Sequenced by immunoSEQ multiplex PCR; TCRdb stores in-frame clones only, minus some. Here the sample spans roughly 260,000 clones, around nine tenths being singletons. Sequencing was performed on PBMCs or T cells enriched from blood (not recorded which). These receptors all come from a woman aged 18 to 35 who had recovered from COVID-19.

The chain has TRBV7-2 and TRBJ1-1; 10 positions agree with TRBD1. This CDR3 region has 14 residues. The V gene end was trimmed by 3 bases and the J gene end by 8 bases; junction bases not matched to a gene: 6. The V gene's germline CDR1 is SGHTA and CDR2 FQGNSA. The CDR3, as DNA: TGTGCCAGCAGCTTTACCGGGACAGGGGTCGAAGCTTTCTTT. Amino acids: CASSFTGTGVEAFF.

The chain links TRBV10-3 to TRBJ2-2; D is uncertain. Trimming left V 3 bases short and J 4 bases short, with 6 bases between. Germline CDR1 reads ENHRY; CDR2 reads SYGVKD. The CDR3 runs to 13 residues. The CDR3 coding sequence is TGTGCCATCAGTGATGCGCCCACCGGGGAGCTGTTTTTT. Protein: CAISDAPTGELFF.

This chain uses TRBV29-1 with TRBJ2-5, with TRBD2 identical over 9 bases. The CDR3 contains 14 residues. Germline CDR1 is SQVTM and CDR2 is ANQGSEA. The trim removed 3 bases at V and 4 bases at J, leaving 6 bases unmatched. CDR3 in amino acids: CSVDSSGSSETQYF. CDR3 coding DNA: TGCAGCGTTGATAGTAGCGGGAGCTCAGAGACCCAGTACTTC.

The chain couples TRBV19 to TRBJ2-3; 15 positions agree with TRBD2. The length of the CDR3 is 16 residues. V shed 7 bases and J 6 bases; nucleotides not matched to a gene: 8. Germline V gives CDR1 LNHDA, CDR2 SQIVND (reference sequence). The CDR3 spells CASTRGTSGGRDTQYF. The CDR3 DNA reads TGTGCCAGTACTCGTGGGACTAGCGGGGGGCGGGATACGCAGTATTTT.

The gene calls are TRBV7-6 and TRBJ2-1, with D possibly being TRBD1 (6 bases). With 1 base removed from V and 1 base from J, the gap between germline ends came to 11 bases. The CDR3 loop spans 16 amino acids. The germline CDR1 and CDR2 sequences are SGHVS and FNYEAQ. The CDR3 spells CASSLEQGQSYNEQFF. Written as DNA, the CDR3 is TGTGCCAGCAGCTTAGAACAGGGCCAATCCTACAATGAGCAGTTCTTC.